This is a list of T cell receptor beta chains from one sample in a study of blood T cell repertoires in COVID-19. Produced via immunoSEQ multiplex PCR; TCRdb's table is partial and in-frame only. The sample has 100,000 to 150,000 clones, around four fifths seen once. The source material was peripheral blood. Every receptor here comes from a human donor in a cohort sampled during active COVID-19. CDR3s include the opening cysteine and the closing phenylalanine or tryptophan. A D gene is named only where the DNA matches it firmly. Clone size appears in some rows only: once, few, many, or a class for an expanded clone.

clone_size | j_call | d_call | v_call | cdr3_nt | cdr3_aa
few | TRBJ1-2 | TRBD1 | TRBV27 | TGTGCCAGCAGCAAGACAGGGTTTGGTGGCTACACCTTC | CASSKTGFGGYTF
NA | TRBJ2-5 | TRBD2 | TRBV7-3 | TGTGCCAGCAGCCCCCACCCTTGGCGGGAGGGGGAGACCCAGTACTTC | CASSPHPWREGETQYF
NA | TRBJ2-2 | NA | TRBV12-3/TRBV12-4 | TGTGCCACCCGACGGGGTTCCGGGGAGCTGTTTTTT | CATRRGSGELFF
NA | TRBJ2-5 | TRBD1 | TRBV5-1 | TGCGCCAGCAGCACTGACAGGGAAGAGACCCAGTACTTC | CASSTDREETQYF
NA | TRBJ2-1 | NA | TRBV7-2 | TGTGCCAGCAGCTTAGACAGATCTGGTGAGCAGTTCTTC | CASSLDRSGEQFF
NA | TRBJ2-2 | NA | TRBV30 | TGTGCCCAGGCCCGACGCGAGAACACCGGGGAGCTGTTTTTT | CAQARRENTGELFF
NA | TRBJ2-6 | NA | TRBV7-3 | TGTGCCAGCAGCCTCCTTGGACGGGGCTCTGGGGCCAACGTCCTGACTTTC | CASSLLGRGSGANVLTF
NA | TRBJ2-7 | TRBD1 | TRBV7-2 | TGTGCCAGCAGCCCCGGGACAGTAAGCTCCTACGAGCAGTACTTC | CASSPGTVSSYEQYF
NA | TRBJ2-7 | NA | TRBV2 | TGTGCCAGCAGTCCACTTGGCGAGCAGTACTTC | CASSPLGEQYF
NA | TRBJ2-1 | NA | TRBV11-3 | TGTGCCAGCAGCTTAGTGCTAGCAGGTTTTTACAATGAGCAGTTCTTC | CASSLVLAGFYNEQFF
many | TRBJ1-3 | TRBD1 | TRBV29-1 | TGCAGCGTTGGGCAGGGGGTCGCTGGAAACACCATATATTTT | CSVGQGVAGNTIYF
few | TRBJ1-1 | NA | TRBV25-1 | TGTGCCAGCAGTGATACGACAGGAAACACTGAAGCTTTCTTT | CASSDTTGNTEAFF
NA | TRBJ1-1 | TRBD1 | TRBV28 | TGTGCCAGCAGTTTACAGGGGGTCGACACTGAAGCTTTCTTT | CASSLQGVDTEAFF
NA | TRBJ2-1 | NA | TRBV5-5 | TGTGCCAGCAGCTCCAGGGCCCGAGATGAGCAGTTCTTC | CASSSRARDEQFF
NA | TRBJ2-5 | NA | TRBV11-2 | TGTGCCAGCAGCCCCCGGGACCAGGGGTACCAAGAGACCCAGTACTTC | CASSPRDQGYQETQYF
once | TRBJ1-5 | NA | TRBV6-2/TRBV6-3 | TGTGCCAGCAGTGTCCTCGAGGACACTGACCAGCCCCAGCATTTT | CASSVLEDTDQPQHF
NA | TRBJ2-1 | TRBD2 | TRBV11-2 | TGTGCCAGCCAATCCAATGGCGGGACTAGTATATACAATGAGCAGTTCTTC | CASQSNGGTSIYNEQFF
NA | TRBJ1-2 | TRBD1 | TRBV10-3 | TGTGCCATCAGGGGCTCCGGACAGGGTCCCGATAGCGGCTACACCTTC | CAIRGSGQGPDSGYTF
NA | TRBJ2-7 | NA | TRBV6-2/TRBV6-3 | TGTGCCAGCAGTTACGGTGAGGGCGGGGAGTACTTC | CASSYGEGGEYF
NA | TRBJ1-4 | TRBD1 | TRBV11-2 | TGTGCCAGCAACTCTCCCAGGGGGGCACGTGGAAAACTGTTTTTT | CASNSPRGARGKLFF
NA | TRBJ2-1 | TRBD2 | TRBV18 | TGTGCCAGCTCACCACTGGTCAGCGGGGGGCGTTACAATGAGCAGTTCTTC | CASSPLVSGGRYNEQFF
few | TRBJ2-1 | NA | TRBV6-1 | TGTGCCAGCAGTGAGCAGGGTTGGAAAGAGCAGTTCTTC | CASSEQGWKEQFF
NA | TRBJ2-1 | NA | TRBV4-3 | TGCGCCAGCAGCCAAGTAGGTATTAACGGGGAGATAGAGCAGTTCTTC | CASSQVGINGEIEQFF
NA | TRBJ2-2 | NA | TRBV6-5 | TGTGCCAGCAGACAGACGACCGGGGAGCTGTTTTTT | CASRQTTGELFF
NA | TRBJ2-3 | NA | TRBV27 | TGTGCCAGCAGTTTAATAAGAGGGAGCACAGATACGCAGTATTTT | CASSLIRGSTDTQYF
few | TRBJ1-1 | TRBD1 | TRBV6-5 | TGTGCCAGCAGTTACTCGAGGGGGCTCGGTGAAGCTTTCTTT | CASSYSRGLGEAFF
NA | TRBJ1-5 | TRBD1 | TRBV19 | TGTGCCAGTAGTGCCGGGACAGCTAGAGGCAATCAGCCCCAGCATTTT | CASSAGTARGNQPQHF
NA | TRBJ2-7 | TRBD2 | TRBV30 | TGTGCCTGGAGCGACGGGAGGGGTTACGAGCAGTACTTC | CAWSDGRGYEQYF
NA | TRBJ2-1 | TRBD2 | TRBV18 | TGTGCCAGCTCACCTAGCGGGAGCTCCTACAATGAGCAGTTCTTC | CASSPSGSSYNEQFF
NA | TRBJ2-5 | TRBD2 | TRBV7-2 | TGTGCCAGCAGCTTACGCAAACTAGCGGGGGTTGAGACCCAGTACTTC | CASSLRKLAGVETQYF
NA | TRBJ2-1 | NA | TRBV28 | TGTGCCAGCAATCCCGGGTACAATGAGCAGTTCTTC | CASNPGYNEQFF